Below are 3 T cell receptor beta chains sequenced from a single sample in a study of tumor and adjacent non-tumor tissue in lung cancer. This sample's RNA came from whole unsorted tissue. This non-tumor lung sample came from over 3 cm beyond the tumor edge. Three rounds of nested PCR, following a modified ARM-PCR protocol, produced the TCRbeta library. TCRdb itself ran the multiplex PCR reads through MiXCR, one entry per CDR3 protein. The data contain about 48,000 distinct CDR3 sequences, about 68% of them singletons. Sequencing was done on a sample of distant non-tumor lung tissue. The receptors come from an older woman with non-small cell lung cancer.

A note on this clonotype: A read error is likely, as this CDR3 ends without the conserved phenylalanine or tryptophan. The V call is TRBV6-6, the J call TRBJ1-2; D ambiguous. The CDR3 is 12 residues long. Trimming pared 6 bases from V and 8 bases from J, leaving 13 bases between. CDR1 is MNHNY, CDR2 SVGAGI, per germline (reference sequence). CDR3 protein: CASSIAVGGYTI. The CDR3, as DNA: TGTGCCAGCAGCATTGCGGTGGGGGGCTACACCATC.

This clonotype showed up many times. V gene TRBV20-1 combines with J gene TRBJ1-1; D is unresolved. Germline lookup yields CDR1 DFQATT and CDR2 SNEGSKA (reference sequence). V dropped 0 bases and J dropped 3 bases, with 8 bases sitting between them. The CDR3 has 13 residues. Here the CDR3 reads CSAREDRDTEAFF. The CDR3 DNA is TGCAGTGCTAGAGAGGATAGGGACACTGAAGCTTTCTTT.

V and J are TRBV5-1 and TRBJ2-3, with TRBD2 identical over 7 bases. Per the germline V gene, CDR1 is SGHRS and CDR2 is YFSETQ. The CDR3 spans 13 residues. With V trimmed by 6 bases and J by 6 bases, 7 bases remained unmatched. This CDR3 reads CASTGGGVDTQYF. CDR3 in DNA: TGCGCCAGCACCGGGGGAGGGGTTGATACGCAGTATTTT.